Listed below are T cell receptor beta chains from one sample, sequenced in a study of Graves' ophthalmopathy and Graves' hyperthyroidism. TCRdb fed the multiplex PCR reads into MiXCR, producing one record per CDR3 protein. The table records a few hundred thousand distinct CDR3 sequences, around 21% of them present only once. Sequenced: peripheral blood. The receptors shown here come from a woman younger than 35 with stable Graves' hyperthyroidism. Each CDR3 is given with its conserved first and last residue. Fields, in order: J gene, V gene, clone size, D gene, CDR3 DNA, CDR3 protein. A D gene is named only where the DNA matches it firmly. Only part of the rows carry a size: once, few, many, or a class if the clone is expanded.

J gene: TRBJ1-1; V gene: TRBV12-3/TRBV12-4; clone size: .; D gene: TRBD1; CDR3 DNA: TGTGCCAGCATTAGACAGGGGGCCAGGGACACTGAAGCTTTCTTT; CDR3 protein: CASIRQGARDTEAFF
J gene: TRBJ2-2; V gene: TRBV6-5; clone size: many; D gene: TRBD2; CDR3 DNA: TGTGCCAGCAGTACGCGACTAGCGGGAAACACCGGGGAGCTGTTTTTT; CDR3 protein: CASSTRLAGNTGELFF
J gene: TRBJ2-2; V gene: TRBV20-1; clone size: many; D gene: .; CDR3 DNA: TGCAGTGCTAGAGAGTCCGGGACTTACAACACCGGGGAGCTGTTTTTT; CDR3 protein: CSARESGTYNTGELFF
J gene: TRBJ1-1; V gene: TRBV20-1; clone size: many; D gene: .; CDR3 DNA: TGCAGTGCAGCTGAACAGCGTGAAGCTTTCTTT; CDR3 protein: CSAAEQREAFF
J gene: TRBJ1-2; V gene: TRBV24-1; clone size: .; D gene: TRBD1; CDR3 DNA: TGTGCCACCAGTGATTCGATACAGGGGGCTGATGGCTACACCTTC; CDR3 protein: CATSDSIQGADGYTF
J gene: TRBJ2-7; V gene: TRBV11-2; clone size: .; D gene: .; CDR3 DNA: TGTGCCAGCAGCTTAGATATCGGGTTGGTTTCCGAGCAGTACTTC; CDR3 protein: CASSLDIGLVSEQYF
J gene: TRBJ1-3; V gene: TRBV9; clone size: many; D gene: .; CDR3 DNA: TGTGCCAGCAGCGTCGGCTTAAGCTCTGGAAACACCATATATTTT; CDR3 protein: CASSVGLSSGNTIYF
J gene: TRBJ2-2; V gene: TRBV7-8; clone size: many; D gene: .; CDR3 DNA: TGTGCCAGCAGCTTAACGCGAAGTGGGGCAGGGAGCACCGGGGAGCTGTTTTTT; CDR3 protein: CASSLTRSGAGSTGELFF
J gene: TRBJ1-1; V gene: TRBV5-6; clone size: many; D gene: TRBD1; CDR3 DNA: TGTGCCAGCAGCTACCTGACAGGGGGGCTACGCTCTGAAGCTTTCTTT; CDR3 protein: CASSYLTGGLRSEAFF
J gene: TRBJ1-1; V gene: TRBV20-1; clone size: many; D gene: TRBD1; CDR3 DNA: TGCAGTGCTAGAACTGACAGGGTAGGTTTGAACACTGAAGCTTTCTTT; CDR3 protein: CSARTDRVGLNTEAFF
J gene: TRBJ2-2; V gene: TRBV24-1; clone size: .; D gene: .; CDR3 DNA: TGTGCCACCAGTCCTACATGGGATACCGGGGAGCTGTTTTTT; CDR3 protein: CATSPTWDTGELFF
J gene: TRBJ2-7; V gene: TRBV6-2/TRBV6-3; clone size: many; D gene: .; CDR3 DNA: TGTGCCAGCAGTTACCATCGGGACCGAGCCTACGAGCAGTACTTC; CDR3 protein: CASSYHRDRAYEQYF
J gene: TRBJ2-7; V gene: TRBV12-3/TRBV12-4; clone size: many; D gene: .; CDR3 DNA: TGTGCCAGCCGGAGGGCGGCCGACATCTACGAGCAGTACTTC; CDR3 protein: CASRRAADIYEQYF
J gene: TRBJ2-7; V gene: TRBV24-1; clone size: few; D gene: TRBD1; CDR3 DNA: TGTGCCACCAGTGAGGCAGGGGGCTACGAGCAGTACTTC; CDR3 protein: CATSEAGGYEQYF
J gene: TRBJ2-7; V gene: TRBV11-1; clone size: many; D gene: TRBD1; CDR3 DNA: TGTGCCAGCAGCTGGTGGGGGACAGGGGGCGAAGCCTACGAGCAGTACTTC; CDR3 protein: CASSWWGTGGEAYEQYF
J gene: TRBJ1-2; V gene: TRBV20-1; clone size: many; D gene: .; CDR3 DNA: TGCAGTGCTACCTTCGTAGGTGGCTACACCTTC; CDR3 protein: CSATFVGGYTF
J gene: TRBJ2-7; V gene: TRBV11-2; clone size: .; D gene: .; CDR3 DNA: TGTGCCAGCAGCCGAGGGAGGAGGAGCTCCTACGAGCTGTACTTC; CDR3 protein: CASSRGRRSSYELYF
J gene: TRBJ2-7; V gene: TRBV6-5; clone size: many; D gene: .; CDR3 DNA: TGTGCCACACTTACAGTTTTTTCGAGCTCCTACGAGCAGTACTTC; CDR3 protein: CATLTVFSSSYEQYF
J gene: TRBJ2-7; V gene: TRBV15; clone size: many; D gene: .; CDR3 DNA: TGTGCCACCAGGGGGGTACGGGGGTACGAGCAGTACTTC; CDR3 protein: CATRGVRGYEQYF
J gene: TRBJ1-5; V gene: TRBV18; clone size: many; D gene: .; CDR3 DNA: TGTGCCAGCTCACAGGCAGCGAGGGATCAGCCCCAGCATTTT; CDR3 protein: CASSQAARDQPQHF
J gene: TRBJ1-2; V gene: TRBV20-1; clone size: many; D gene: TRBD1; CDR3 DNA: TGCAGTGCCTTATACAGGGGCCAGAACTATGGCTACACCTTC; CDR3 protein: CSALYRGQNYGYTF
J gene: TRBJ2-7; V gene: TRBV7-2; clone size: many; D gene: .; CDR3 DNA: TGTGCCAGCAGCCGAAATATGGAAGGATACGAGCAGTACTTC; CDR3 protein: CASSRNMEGYEQYF
J gene: TRBJ1-2; V gene: TRBV27; clone size: .; D gene: .; CDR3 DNA: TGTGCCAGCACCGTTCCCGGGGCTTACTATGGCTACACCTTC; CDR3 protein: CASTVPGAYYGYTF
J gene: TRBJ2-7; V gene: TRBV5-1; clone size: many; D gene: TRBD1; CDR3 DNA: TGCGCCAGCAGCTTGGCCATCGGACAGGGGTCCCACGAGCAGTACTTC; CDR3 protein: CASSLAIGQGSHEQYF
J gene: TRBJ1-2; V gene: TRBV24-1; clone size: few; D gene: .; CDR3 DNA: TGTGCCGTTTGCGGGGGACCCGCCCGGATAAACTATGGCTACACCTTC; CDR3 protein: CAVCGGPARINYGYTF
J gene: TRBJ2-2; V gene: TRBV7-9; clone size: .; D gene: .; CDR3 DNA: TGTGCCAGCAGCTTAGTGGAGGCGAACACCGGGGAGCTGTTTTTT; CDR3 protein: CASSLVEANTGELFF
J gene: TRBJ2-2; V gene: TRBV3-1; clone size: many; D gene: .; CDR3 DNA: TGTGCCAGCAGCCACAGCTATAATACATTGGGGAGCTTTACCGGGGAGCTGTTTTTT; CDR3 protein: CASSHSYNTLGSFTGELFF
J gene: TRBJ2-7; V gene: TRBV12-3/TRBV12-4; clone size: many; D gene: TRBD1; CDR3 DNA: TGTGCCAGCCTCGGGACAGGTGGCTACGAGCAGTACTTC; CDR3 protein: CASLGTGGYEQYF
J gene: TRBJ1-5; V gene: TRBV12-3/TRBV12-4; clone size: many; D gene: .; CDR3 DNA: TGTGCCAGCAGTTTAGGATCAGGTAATCAGCCCCAGCATTTT; CDR3 protein: CASSLGSGNQPQHF
J gene: TRBJ1-3; V gene: TRBV5-5; clone size: many; D gene: .; CDR3 DNA: TGTGCCAGCAGCACTGGACAGCACTCTGGAAACACCATATATTTT; CDR3 protein: CASSTGQHSGNTIYF
J gene: TRBJ2-7; V gene: TRBV6-2/TRBV6-3; clone size: many; D gene: .; CDR3 DNA: TGTGCCAGCAACCTTAACCACGGGACTCCGAGTTACGAGCAGTACTTC; CDR3 protein: CASNLNHGTPSYEQYF
J gene: TRBJ2-7; V gene: TRBV12-3/TRBV12-4; clone size: many; D gene: .; CDR3 DNA: TGTGCCAGCACCCCCGGGCCGCAGGCAACCTACGAGCAGTACTTC; CDR3 protein: CASTPGPQATYEQYF
J gene: TRBJ2-7; V gene: TRBV28; clone size: .; D gene: .; CDR3 DNA: TGTGCCAGTTCCGACCCCGGCTACGAGCAGTACTTC; CDR3 protein: CASSDPGYEQYF
J gene: TRBJ1-5; V gene: TRBV28; clone size: many; D gene: .; CDR3 DNA: TGTGCCAGCAGTTTATCCAGGCTCTGGAGCAATCAGCCCCAGCATTTT; CDR3 protein: CASSLSRLWSNQPQHF
J gene: TRBJ2-7; V gene: TRBV6-1; clone size: .; D gene: .; CDR3 DNA: TGTGCCAGCACCTCCAGAAGCTCCTACGAGCAGTACTTC; CDR3 protein: CASTSRSSYEQYF
J gene: TRBJ2-7; V gene: TRBV28; clone size: .; D gene: .; CDR3 DNA: TGTGCCAGCAGAATCGCAGACGCCTACGAGCAGTACTTC; CDR3 protein: CASRIADAYEQYF
J gene: TRBJ2-7; V gene: TRBV9; clone size: few; D gene: TRBD1; CDR3 DNA: TGTGCCAGCAGCGGCGGGACAGGGGTCTACGAGCAGTACTTC; CDR3 protein: CASSGGTGVYEQYF
J gene: TRBJ2-2; V gene: TRBV28; clone size: .; D gene: .; CDR3 DNA: TGTGCCAGCAGTTTATTGGGGGACACCGGGGAGCTGTTTTTT; CDR3 protein: CASSLLGDTGELFF
J gene: TRBJ2-7; V gene: TRBV6-1; clone size: .; D gene: TRBD1; CDR3 DNA: TGTGCCAGCACTGACCACGACAGGGGGGCCTACGAGCAGTACTTC; CDR3 protein: CASTDHDRGAYEQYF
J gene: TRBJ2-5; V gene: TRBV28; clone size: many; D gene: TRBD1; CDR3 DNA: TGTGCCAGCAGTTTACAGGGGGCAAAACCCGTGAAGACCCAGTACTTC; CDR3 protein: CASSLQGAKPVKTQYF
J gene: TRBJ1-2; V gene: TRBV11-2; clone size: .; D gene: .; CDR3 DNA: TGTGCCAGCAGTGAAAAGGGGTTTAACTATGGCTACACCTTC; CDR3 protein: CASSEKGFNYGYTF